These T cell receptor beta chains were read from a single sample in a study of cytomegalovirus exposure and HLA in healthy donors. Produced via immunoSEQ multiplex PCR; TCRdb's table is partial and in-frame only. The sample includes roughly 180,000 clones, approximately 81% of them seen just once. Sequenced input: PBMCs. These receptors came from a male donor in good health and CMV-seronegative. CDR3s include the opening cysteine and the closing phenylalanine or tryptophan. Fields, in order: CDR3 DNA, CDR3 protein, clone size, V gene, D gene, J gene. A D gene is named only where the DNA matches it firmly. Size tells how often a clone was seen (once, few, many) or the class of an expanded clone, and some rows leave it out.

cdr3_nt: TGTGCCATTAAGGACAACACCCCAGCTTTCTTT
cdr3_aa: CAIKDNTPAFF
clone_size: -
v_call: TRBV10-3
d_call: -
j_call: TRBJ1-1

cdr3_nt: TGTGCCAGCAGTTTGGCAGGGTTCACTGAAGCTTTCTTT
cdr3_aa: CASSLAGFTEAFF
clone_size: -
v_call: TRBV27
d_call: -
j_call: TRBJ1-1

cdr3_nt: TGTTCCAGCAGCACGATTAACTCCTCTAAGTACTTC
cdr3_aa: CSSSTINSSKYF
clone_size: -
v_call: TRBV7-9
d_call: -
j_call: TRBJ2-4

cdr3_nt: TGTGCCAGCAGCAAGCCAGCGGGAGGCGGGACCCAGTACTTC
cdr3_aa: CASSKPAGGGTQYF
clone_size: -
v_call: TRBV7-2
d_call: TRBD2
j_call: TRBJ2-5

cdr3_nt: TGCGCCAGCAGCCAGACGGGGTTCGGCTACGAGCAGTACTTC
cdr3_aa: CASSQTGFGYEQYF
clone_size: -
v_call: TRBV4-3
d_call: -
j_call: TRBJ2-7

cdr3_nt: TGTGCCAGTAGTCCGATGACCGGGAGGTCCTACAATGAGCAGTTCTTC
cdr3_aa: CASSPMTGRSYNEQFF
clone_size: few
v_call: TRBV19
d_call: TRBD2
j_call: TRBJ2-1

cdr3_nt: TGCAGCTATGGACACTCGGAAGAGACCCAGTACTTC
cdr3_aa: CSYGHSEETQYF
clone_size: -
v_call: TRBV29-1
d_call: -
j_call: TRBJ2-5

cdr3_nt: TGTGCCAGCTCACTCGGGACTCGACCAGATACGCAGTATTTT
cdr3_aa: CASSLGTRPDTQYF
clone_size: -
v_call: TRBV18
d_call: -
j_call: TRBJ2-3

cdr3_nt: TGTGCCAGCCGGCGGGACCAAAACCTGTCACCCCTCCACTTT
cdr3_aa: CASRRDQNLSPLHF
clone_size: -
v_call: TRBV6-5
d_call: -
j_call: TRBJ1-6

cdr3_nt: TGTGCCAGCAGTATACGACATCTAAATTCACCCCTCCACTTT
cdr3_aa: CASSIRHLNSPLHF
clone_size: few
v_call: TRBV6-5
d_call: -
j_call: TRBJ1-6

cdr3_nt: TGTGCCAGCAGCTTCACTAATGGGGCGGGAGGGCCCTTTGAGCAGTTCTTC
cdr3_aa: CASSFTNGAGGPFEQFF
clone_size: -
v_call: TRBV7-3
d_call: TRBD2
j_call: TRBJ2-1

cdr3_nt: TGTGCCAGCAGGCGGGTTCGCAGTGAGCAGTTCTTC
cdr3_aa: CASRRVRSEQFF
clone_size: -
v_call: TRBV6-5
d_call: -
j_call: TRBJ2-1

cdr3_nt: TGTGCCAGCAGTGTAGACAGGGTGACTGAAAAACTGTTTTTT
cdr3_aa: CASSVDRVTEKLFF
clone_size: -
v_call: TRBV6-1
d_call: TRBD1
j_call: TRBJ1-4

cdr3_nt: TGTGCCAGCATCCCCGACATCTCCTCCTCGCATCAGCCCCAGCATTTT
cdr3_aa: CASIPDISSSHQPQHF
clone_size: once
v_call: TRBV7-2
d_call: -
j_call: TRBJ1-5

cdr3_nt: TGTGCCAGCCGGGGACAGAGGCCTTATGGCTACACCTTC
cdr3_aa: CASRGQRPYGYTF
clone_size: -
v_call: TRBV28
d_call: TRBD1
j_call: TRBJ1-2

cdr3_nt: TGTGCCAGCAGTTTAAGCTTGGGACAGGGAGTCGACTATGGCTACACCTTC
cdr3_aa: CASSLSLGQGVDYGYTF
clone_size: -
v_call: TRBV28
d_call: TRBD1
j_call: TRBJ1-2

cdr3_nt: TGTGCCAGCAGCCCCAGTCGGGGGACAGAGGATCAGCCCCAGCATTTT
cdr3_aa: CASSPSRGTEDQPQHF
clone_size: few
v_call: TRBV9
d_call: TRBD1
j_call: TRBJ1-5

cdr3_nt: TGTGCCAGTAGTATTACGTTAGGGGGAACCGGGGAGCTGTTTTTT
cdr3_aa: CASSITLGGTGELFF
clone_size: -
v_call: TRBV19
d_call: -
j_call: TRBJ2-2

cdr3_nt: TGTGCCAGCCAGGAGGGAGCTGGCGCAGATACGCAGTATTTT
cdr3_aa: CASQEGAGADTQYF
clone_size: -
v_call: TRBV11-3
d_call: -
j_call: TRBJ2-3

cdr3_nt: TGTGCCAGCAGCTTGCAGGGCCCCTCTGGAAACACCATATATTTT
cdr3_aa: CASSLQGPSGNTIYF
clone_size: -
v_call: TRBV5-4
d_call: -
j_call: TRBJ1-3

cdr3_nt: TGTGCCAGCAGCACCACCTGGGTATCTGGGGGCGGAAAACTGTTTTTT
cdr3_aa: CASSTTWVSGGGKLFF
clone_size: -
v_call: TRBV27
d_call: -
j_call: TRBJ1-4

cdr3_nt: TGTGCCAGTAGCAAACCGGGACAGGGGCCTTCGTCAGCTCCCCTCCACTTT
cdr3_aa: CASSKPGQGPSSAPLHF
clone_size: -
v_call: TRBV19
d_call: TRBD1
j_call: TRBJ1-6

cdr3_nt: TGTGCCAGCAGGGCGACAGGGCTGGGCGGGGAGCTGTTTTTT
cdr3_aa: CASRATGLGGELFF
clone_size: -
v_call: TRBV2
d_call: TRBD1
j_call: TRBJ2-2

cdr3_nt: TGTGCCAGTAGTGACCGGGGTGAAAAACTGTTTTTT
cdr3_aa: CASSDRGEKLFF
clone_size: few
v_call: TRBV19
d_call: -
j_call: TRBJ1-4

cdr3_nt: TGTGCCAGCAGCCAGGACAGGAGGAATCAGCCCCAGCATTTT
cdr3_aa: CASSQDRRNQPQHF
clone_size: -
v_call: TRBV5-6
d_call: TRBD1
j_call: TRBJ1-5

cdr3_nt: TGTGCCAGCAGTCTCGGGACTGAAGCTTTCTTT
cdr3_aa: CASSLGTEAFF
clone_size: -
v_call: TRBV25-1
d_call: -
j_call: TRBJ1-1

cdr3_nt: TGTGCCAGCAGTTTATTCTCTCGACAGGCCAGCAATCAGCCCCAGCATTTT
cdr3_aa: CASSLFSRQASNQPQHF
clone_size: few
v_call: TRBV27
d_call: -
j_call: TRBJ1-5

cdr3_nt: TGTGCCAGCAGCTTAGAGGTCCCTAGCTCTGGAAACACCATATATTTT
cdr3_aa: CASSLEVPSSGNTIYF
clone_size: -
v_call: TRBV11-2
d_call: -
j_call: TRBJ1-3

cdr3_nt: TGTGCCAGTAGTAGCCGGGACAGGGCTCGGGGGGTGTTTTTT
cdr3_aa: CASSSRDRARGVFF
clone_size: -
v_call: TRBV19
d_call: TRBD1
j_call: TRBJ1-4

cdr3_nt: TGTGCCAGCAGCTGGAGGGAAGGGGACTCTGGAAACACCATATATTTT
cdr3_aa: CASSWREGDSGNTIYF
clone_size: -
v_call: TRBV7-9
d_call: -
j_call: TRBJ1-3

cdr3_nt: TGTGCCAGCAGCCCCAAGTCGGGTCAGCCCCAGCATTTT
cdr3_aa: CASSPKSGQPQHF
clone_size: -
v_call: TRBV7-8
d_call: -
j_call: TRBJ1-5

cdr3_nt: TGTGCCAGTAGTATACCGACAGTTCCCAATGGCTACACCTTC
cdr3_aa: CASSIPTVPNGYTF
clone_size: few
v_call: TRBV19
d_call: -
j_call: TRBJ1-2

cdr3_nt: TGCGCCAGCAGCTTGGACCCAGGTCGGTCTTTAACTAATGAAAAACTGTTTTTT
cdr3_aa: CASSLDPGRSLTNEKLFF
clone_size: -
v_call: TRBV5-1
d_call: -
j_call: TRBJ1-4

cdr3_nt: TGTGCCAGCAGCGTCCGACAGGGGGCCTACGAGCAGTACTTC
cdr3_aa: CASSVRQGAYEQYF
clone_size: -
v_call: TRBV9
d_call: TRBD1
j_call: TRBJ2-7

cdr3_nt: TGTGCCAGCAGCTCCGGACTAGCGGCCTACGAGCAGTACTTC
cdr3_aa: CASSSGLAAYEQYF
clone_size: -
v_call: TRBV7-6
d_call: TRBD2
j_call: TRBJ2-7

cdr3_nt: TGTGCCAGCAGTGAAACCGGGACAGGGGGCGCGACCGGGGAGCTGTTTTTT
cdr3_aa: CASSETGTGGATGELFF
clone_size: -
v_call: TRBV2
d_call: TRBD1
j_call: TRBJ2-2

cdr3_nt: TGTGCCAGCTCACCCGGGGGGCCCGAGATGAACACTGAAGCTTTCTTT
cdr3_aa: CASSPGGPEMNTEAFF
clone_size: -
v_call: TRBV18
d_call: -
j_call: TRBJ1-1

cdr3_nt: TGTGCCAGCAGCCCAGGGTTTCTGGGCTCCGAGCAGTACTTC
cdr3_aa: CASSPGFLGSEQYF
clone_size: -
v_call: TRBV7-2
d_call: -
j_call: TRBJ2-7

cdr3_nt: TGTGCCAGCAGCTTAAATCAGGGGGATTACGAGCAGTACTTC
cdr3_aa: CASSLNQGDYEQYF
clone_size: few
v_call: TRBV7-9
d_call: TRBD1
j_call: TRBJ2-7

cdr3_nt: TGTGCCAGCAGCTTAGAACTAGCGGGAGGCTACAATGAGCAGTTCTTC
cdr3_aa: CASSLELAGGYNEQFF
clone_size: -
v_call: TRBV11-3
d_call: TRBD2
j_call: TRBJ2-1

cdr3_nt: TGTGCCAGCAGAAACGGCGGGGGTTTGCAGCCCCAGCATTTT
cdr3_aa: CASRNGGGLQPQHF
clone_size: -
v_call: TRBV6-5
d_call: -
j_call: TRBJ1-5

cdr3_nt: TGTGCCAGCAGGCCTGGACTAGCGGGGACCACCTACGAGCAGTACTTC
cdr3_aa: CASRPGLAGTTYEQYF
clone_size: -
v_call: TRBV13
d_call: TRBD2
j_call: TRBJ2-7

cdr3_nt: TGTGCCAGCCAAGGTGTGGAGAAGGCCAAAAACATTCAGTACTTC
cdr3_aa: CASQGVEKAKNIQYF
clone_size: -
v_call: TRBV5-8
d_call: -
j_call: TRBJ2-4

cdr3_nt: TGCAGCGTGGGACAGAGGTTAAATGGTGGCTACACCTTC
cdr3_aa: CSVGQRLNGGYTF
clone_size: -
v_call: TRBV29-1
d_call: TRBD1
j_call: TRBJ1-2

cdr3_nt: TGTGCCAGCAGCTTTGAGGGGAGGGGGAACACTGAAGCTTTCTTT
cdr3_aa: CASSFEGRGNTEAFF
clone_size: -
v_call: TRBV5-4
d_call: -
j_call: TRBJ1-1

cdr3_nt: TGTGCCACGATGCGGGACAGGGTAACGATACATAATTCACCCCTCCACTTT
cdr3_aa: CATMRDRVTIHNSPLHF
clone_size: -
v_call: TRBV21-1
d_call: -
j_call: TRBJ1-6

cdr3_nt: TGTGCCAGCAGTGCAGGGGATAGCAATCAGCCCCAGCATTTT
cdr3_aa: CASSAGDSNQPQHF
clone_size: -
v_call: TRBV6-6
d_call: -
j_call: TRBJ1-5

cdr3_nt: TGTGCCAGCGCCCAGGGGGTCGGGGAGCTGTTTTTT
cdr3_aa: CASAQGVGELFF
clone_size: -
v_call: TRBV27
d_call: TRBD1
j_call: TRBJ2-2